The 15 T cell receptor beta chains in this list originate from one sample, sequenced in a study of blood T cell repertoires in COVID-19. Profiling relied on immunoSEQ multiplex PCR, and the TCRdb table lists in-frame clones only, not all of them. The sample has about 280,000 clones; around 85% are singletons. Material: peripheral blood. The receptors derive from a woman between 70 and 85 years old with acute or convalescent COVID-19.

This clone was picked up one time. This chain joins TRBV7-2 and TRBJ1-5; 7 positions match TRBD1. Germline V CDR1 and CDR2: SGHTA, FQGNSA. The CDR3 spans 14 residues. The V segment lost 7 bases and the J segment 7 bases; nucleotides outside the gene matches: 10. The CDR3: CASTLLGGRQPQHF. CDR3 DNA: TGTGCCAGCACCCTACTAGGGGGCCGGCAGCCCCAGCATTTT.

DNA for the CDR3: TGTGCCAGCTCACCACAGGGGGCGGGATATGAAGCTTTCTTT. This translates into CASSPQGAGYEAFF. This chain connects TRBV18 to TRBJ1-1; 7 positions agree with TRBD1. Germline values: CDR1 KGHSH, CDR2 LQKENI. The CDR3 length is 14 residues. V trimming: 1 base; J trimming: 7 bases; junction bases outside the gene matches: 6.

The genes are TRBV7-9 and TRBJ2-2; 14 positions agree with TRBD2. CDR1 is SEHNR and CDR2 is FQNEAQ in the germline V gene (reference sequence). The CDR3 runs to 17 residues. Trimming at V came to 5 bases and at J to 4 bases, leaving 6 bases not matched to a gene. The CDR3 protein is CASSQPGLAGATGELFF. CDR3 DNA: TGTGCCAGCAGCCAACCGGGACTAGCGGGGGCCACCGGGGAGCTGTTTTTT. The full variable domain, completed using reference TRBV7-9 and TRBJ2-2, is DTGVSQNPRHKITKRGQNVTFRCDPISEHNRLYWYRQTLGQGPEFLTYFQNEAQLEKSRLLSDRFSAERPKGSFSTLEIQRTEQGDSAMYLCASSQPGLAGATGELFFGEGSRLTVL.

CDR3 amino acids: CATSRDLGTAYNSPLHF. The DNA for the CDR3 is TGTGCCACCAGCAGAGATCTGGGGACAGCCTATAATTCACCCCTCCACTTT. The chain has TRBV15 and TRBJ1-6; 7 nucleotides agree with TRBD1. Unmatched junction bases numbered 4, after V lost 0 bases and J lost 2 bases. The CDR3 sequence is 17 residues long. CDR1 and CDR2 from the germline V gene are LNHNV and YYDKDF (reference sequence).

This clone has only one observation. The CDR3 here is CATSDSGQGNSPLHF. CDR3 nucleotide sequence: TGTGCCACCAGTGATTCTGGACAGGGCAATTCACCCCTCCACTTT. This sequence joins TRBV24-1 and TRBJ1-6; 8 positions match TRBD1. The J segment lost 7 bases and the V segment lost 2 bases, leaving 3 bases of the junction unmatched. Germline V lookup: CDR1 KGHDR, CDR2 SFDVKD. The length of the CDR3 is 15 residues.

The genes are TRBV15 and TRBJ2-2, with D perhaps matching TRBD2 (6 bases). V was pared by 4 bases and J by 5 bases, with 14 bases between. Germline V CDR1 and CDR2: LNHNV, YYDKDF (reference sequence). This CDR3 is built from 15 residues. This CDR3 reads CATSTDRGGTGELFF. CDR3 DNA: TGTGCCACCAGCACGGATAGGGGAGGTACCGGGGAGCTGTTTTTT.

The chain is built from TRBV4-1 and TRBJ2-1, with TRBD2 matching over 11 bases. This CDR3 has 18 residues. The V gene's germline CDR1 is MGHRA and CDR2 YSYEKL. J gave up 4 bases and V 4 bases, and 12 bases lay outside the gene matches. The CDR3 DNA follows: TGCGCCAGCAGCCGGGGACGGGCTAGCGGGGGGAGGTACAATGAGCAGTTCTTC. Translating it yields CASSRGRASGGRYNEQFF.

The chain recombines TRBV2 with TRBJ2-5; TRBD2 matches 11 bases. This CDR3 spans 16 amino acids. CDR1 and CDR2 from the germline V gene are SNHLY and FYNNEI. V gave up 6 bases and J gave up 6 bases; unmatched junction bases: 12. The CDR3: CASRDSHSGGVKTQYF. The CDR3 DNA sequence: TGTGCCAGCAGGGACTCCCATAGCGGGGGGGTGAAGACCCAGTACTTC.

The CDR3 spells CASSPSSSMETQYF. CDR3 bases: TGTGCCAGCTCACCTAGTTCGAGCATGGAGACCCAGTACTTC. The chain has TRBV18 and TRBJ2-5; D gene unclear. The length of the CDR3 is 14 residues. Germline assignment: CDR1 KGHSH and CDR2 LQKENI. The V and J ends lost 3 bases and 5 bases respectively, with 13 bases between them.

This chain connects TRBV18 to TRBJ2-7; 10 bases are a match to TRBD1. V shed 1 base and J 2 bases; nucleotides not matched to a gene: 5. CDR1 is KGHSH and CDR2 is LQKENI in the germline V gene. The CDR3 extends over 16 amino acids. CDR3 in DNA: TGTGCCAGCTCACCACTGGGGGACAGGGGAACCTACGAGCAGTACTTC. Amino acids: CASSPLGDRGTYEQYF.

This chain connects TRBV7-9 to TRBJ1-2; D may be TRBD1 (6 bases). V was pared by 5 bases and J by 6 bases, with 16 bases between. The CDR3 is 14 amino acids. CDR1 is SEHNR and CDR2 is FQNEAQ in the germline V gene (reference sequence). The CDR3 loop is CASSPNNRVHGYTF. CDR3 coding DNA: TGTGCCAGCAGCCCTAATAACAGGGTGCATGGCTACACCTTC.

The V gene is TRBV25-1, the J gene TRBJ1-1; TRBD1 is a possible D gene (5 bases). V was shortened by 9 bases and J by 4 bases, with 15 bases between the two germline ends. The CDR3 is 13 residues long. Germline V gives CDR1 MGHDK, CDR2 SYGVNS. The CDR3 DNA reads as TGTGCCAGTAGCCGGGGGGGTGGCACTGAAGCTTTCTTT. Translation: CASSRGGGTEAFF.

This clone was picked up one time. This chain joins TRBV20-1 and TRBJ2-1; a weak D match, TRBD1 (6 bases). Trimming stripped 3 bases from V and 6 bases from J, with 9 bases between. CDR1 DFQATT and CDR2 SNEGSKA come from the germline V gene (reference sequence). The CDR3 contains 12 residues. The CDR3 nucleotides are TGCAGTGCTAGTGGGGGCTCCAATGAGCAGTTCTTC. Its translation: CSASGGSNEQFF.

The chain combines TRBV11-2 with TRBJ1-3; TRBD1 matches 7 bases. With V trimmed by 5 bases and J by 4 bases, 14 bases remained unmatched. The CDR3 length is 17 residues. Germline-derived CDR1 and CDR2 are SGHAT and FQNNGV. CDR3 loop: CASSVVDRTSGGNTIYF. The DNA for the CDR3 is TGTGCCAGCAGCGTCGTGGACAGGACTTCTGGGGGAAACACCATATATTTT.

The CDR3 DNA follows: TGTGCCAGCAGGGGGGGAGGGGAAGTCCCCTACGAGCAGTACTTC. It is translated as CASRGGGEVPYEQYF. The J gene is TRBJ2-7, the V gene TRBV5-4; 7 nucleotides align to TRBD2. V trimming: 5 bases; J trimming: 2 bases; junction bases outside the gene matches: 10. CDR3 size: 15 residues. Germline loops: CDR1 SGHNT, CDR2 YYREEE (reference sequence).